These 25 T cell receptor beta chains were sequenced from one sample in a study of cytomegalovirus exposure and HLA in healthy donors. PCR employed 60 Vbeta and 13 Jbeta primers. Repertoires were generated with immunoSEQ multiplex PCR, while TCRdb's copy carries only in-frame clones and drops some. The sample lists approximately 200,000 clones, 70% to 75% occurring once. Specimen: PBMCs. These TCRs come from a man aged 25-45 years in good health and CMV-seropositive.

The gene calls are TRBV14 and TRBJ2-3; tentative D call: TRBD1 (5 bases). Germline CDR1 is SGHDN and CDR2 is FVKESK. Trimming took 0 bases from V and 2 from J, leaving 12 bases between them. The CDR3 runs 16 residues. CDR3 amino acids: CASSQEQEKLTDTQYF. The CDR3 coding sequence is TGTGCCAGCAGCCAAGAACAGGAGAAACTCACAGATACGCAGTATTTT.

The chain carries TRBV7-3 and TRBJ2-7; 7 bases agree with TRBD2. There are 14 residues in the CDR3. V lost 2 bases, J lost 6 bases, and 7 bases stayed unmatched. Germline-derived CDR1 and CDR2 are SGHTA and FQGTGA. CDR3 in amino acids: CASSLGGGPGEQYF. The CDR3 nucleotides read TGTGCCAGCAGCTTAGGGGGAGGGCCTGGCGAGCAGTACTTC.

In this sample, this clone turned up once. The CDR3 loop is CASSLVSGAEKLFF. For the CDR3, the DNA is TGTGCCAGCAGCTTAGTATCGGGTGCTGAAAAACTGTTTTTT. This chain uses TRBV7-9 with TRBJ1-4; D gene unclear. The CDR3 runs to 14 residues. CDR1 is SEHNR and CDR2 is FQNEAQ in the germline V gene (reference sequence). V dropped 1 base and J dropped 7 bases, with 10 bases sitting between them.

The chain combines TRBV5-4 with TRBJ2-7, with 10 positions matching TRBD2. Germline trimming cut 4 bases from V and 2 bases from J; bases unmatched to any gene: 6. CDR1 and CDR2 (germline): SGHNT, YYREEE (reference sequence). The CDR3 contains 15 residues. This CDR3 is CASSLGAGGTYEQYF. The DNA for the CDR3 is TGTGCCAGCAGCCTGGGAGCGGGAGGGACCTACGAGCAGTACTTC.

This sequence joins TRBV29-1 and TRBJ2-7, with D hard to call. This CDR3 has 12 amino acids. The V end lost 2 bases, the J end lost 3 bases, and 8 bases lay between the germline ends. Germline loops: CDR1 SQVTM, CDR2 ANQGSEA. The CDR3 coding sequence is TGCAGCGTTGAAACTCAGGACTACGAGCAGTACTTC. It codes for CSVETQDYEQYF.

The chain joins TRBV28 to TRBJ1-1, with 11 bases identical to TRBD1. Germline V lookup: CDR1 MDHEN, CDR2 SYDVKM. Trimming at V came to 7 bases and at J to 12 bases, leaving 13 bases not matched to a gene. CDR3 size: 14 residues. CDR3 region: CASTRTGGEGGTFF. CDR3 nucleotides: TGTGCCAGCACCCGGACAGGGGGCGAGGGTGGAACTTTCTTT.

This sequence joins TRBV19 and TRBJ1-2; tentatively, D is TRBD1 (5 bases). CDR1 is LNHDA, CDR2 SQIVND, per germline (reference sequence). The CDR3 loop spans 16 amino acids. The V end was cut by 1 base, the J end by 0 bases, with 12 bases between. CDR3 bases: TGTGCCAGTAGTATAGTCCAGGGAACCGCTAACTATGGCTACACCTTC. Protein sequence: CASSIVQGTANYGYTF.

This clone has a single count. The chain links TRBV29-1 to TRBJ2-3; TRBD1 matches 7 bases. The CDR3 extends over 14 amino acids. The germline V gene has CDR1 SQVTM and CDR2 ANQGSEA. After removal of 4 bases from V and 0 bases from J, the junction contained 4 bases not matched to a gene. CDR3 residues: CSVGPGQSTDTQYF. Written as DNA, the CDR3 is TGCAGCGTTGGACCGGGACAGAGCACAGATACGCAGTATTTT.

The chain carries TRBV6-6 and TRBJ1-6; 8 bases map to TRBD1. V lost 2 bases to trimming and J lost 7 bases; unmatched junction nucleotides: 4. This CDR3 has 15 residues. Germline assignment: CDR1 MNHNY and CDR2 SVGAGI (reference sequence). CDR3 loop: CASSYEQGENSPLHF. CDR3 nucleotide sequence: TGTGCCAGCAGTTACGAACAGGGGGAGAATTCACCCCTCCACTTT.

The chain employs TRBV5-6 and TRBJ2-2; possibly TRBD1 for D (6 bases). The germline CDR1 and CDR2 sequences are SGHDT and YYEEEE. Trimming stripped 0 bases from V and 1 base from J, with 10 bases between. This CDR3 is 16 amino acids long. The CDR3 protein is CASSLDIRGNTGELFF. The CDR3 coding sequence is TGTGCCAGCAGCTTGGACATCAGGGGGAACACCGGGGAGCTGTTTTTT.

The V and J genes are TRBV11-2 and TRBJ1-3; no definite D call. V was trimmed by 4 bases and J by 4 bases, leaving 11 bases between them. The CDR3 spans 14 residues. Germline V lookup: CDR1 SGHAT, CDR2 FQNNGV. The CDR3 nucleotides read TGTGCCAGCAGCTACACACTCGGGGGAAACACCATATATTTT. Amino acids: CASSYTLGGNTIYF.

This clone was seen more than once but under ten times. The genes are TRBV15 and TRBJ1-6; the D gene is possibly TRBD1 (5 bases). Germline V gene lookup returns CDR1 LNHNV and CDR2 YYDKDF (reference sequence). There are 15 residues in the CDR3. Trimming took 0 bases from V and 7 from J, leaving 10 bases between them. The CDR3 protein is CATSRDLGGNSPLHF. In DNA form, the CDR3 reads TGTGCCACCAGCAGAGATTTGGGGGGGAATTCACCCCTCCACTTT.

This chain joins TRBV30 and TRBJ2-1; 10 bases map to TRBD2. V gave up 3 bases and J gave up 6 bases; unmatched junction bases: 5. Germline loops: CDR1 GTSNPN, CDR2 SVGIG (reference sequence). CDR3 length equals 14 residues. The CDR3 here is CAWRGTSVRNEQFF. DNA for the CDR3: TGTGCCTGGAGGGGGACTAGCGTTCGCAATGAGCAGTTCTTC. Full variable domain (outside the CDR3, taken from reference TRBV30 and TRBJ2-1): SQTIHQWPATLVQPVGSPLSLECTVEGTSNPNLYWYRQAAGRGLQLLFYSVGIGQISSEVPQNLSASRPQDRQFILSSKKLLLSDSGFYLCAWRGTSVRNEQFFGPGTRLTVL.

The rearrangement links TRBV6-5 to TRBJ1-2, with 9 bases lining up with TRBD1. The germline CDR1 and CDR2 sequences are MNHEY and SVGAGI. CDR3 length: 15 residues. The ends lost 6 bases at V and 7 bases at J; junction bases unmatched: 12. CDR3 region: CASSRQTGGLSGYTF. CDR3 sequence (DNA): TGTGCCAGCAGCCGTCAAACAGGGGGCCTAAGTGGCTACACCTTC.

The DNA of the CDR3 is TGTGCCAGCAGGGGCGTGTCAGATCTCTCCTACGAGCAGTACTTC. Amino acids: CASRGVSDLSYEQYF. The chain couples TRBV2 to TRBJ2-7; D is uncertain. CDR3 size: 15 residues. Trimming cost V 6 bases and J 0 bases, with 15 bases left between them. Germline CDR1 SNHLY, CDR2 FYNNEI.

This clone was found a few times. This chain links TRBV5-6 with TRBJ2-3; D is unclear. The germline CDR1 and CDR2 sequences are SGHDT and YYEEEE. V gave up 4 bases and J gave up 4 bases, with 10 bases separating them. This CDR3 region has 13 residues. In DNA, the CDR3 is TGTGCCAGCAGCAGCATTGTATCAGATACGCAGTATTTT. It yields the protein CASSSIVSDTQYF.

The chain carries TRBV6-5 and TRBJ1-5; 12 positions agree with TRBD1. Unmatched junction bases numbered 10, after V lost 6 bases and J lost 10 bases. CDR3 length equals 15 residues. CDR1 is MNHEY, CDR2 SVGAGI, per germline. DNA for the CDR3: TGTGCCAGCAGGGGATCGGGACAGGGGGCATCTCCCCAGCATTTT. Translated: CASRGSGQGASPQHF.

The chain combines TRBV19 with TRBJ2-7, with no clear D. Trimming removed 4 bases from V and 4 bases from J, with 17 bases in between. This CDR3 is built from 15 residues. Germline CDR1 is LNHDA and CDR2 is SQIVND (reference sequence). In DNA form, the CDR3 reads TGTGCCAGTAGTAATCGTGACGCAGGATTTTACGAGCAGTACTTC. Its protein is CASSNRDAGFYEQYF. Full variable domain (rest looked up from reference TRBV19 and TRBJ2-7): DGGITQSPKYLFRKEGQNVTLSCEQNLNHDAMYWYRQDPGQGLRLIYYSQIVNDFQKGDIAEGYSVSREKKESFPLTVTSAQKNPTAFYLCASSNRDAGFYEQYFGPGTRLTVT.

This clone came up a few times. Other DNA sequences within the sample encode an identical CDR3. The chain links TRBV10-3 to TRBJ2-7; D is ambiguous. The germline CDR1 and CDR2 sequences are ENHRY and SYGVKD. Trimming took 6 bases from V and 1 from J, leaving 7 bases between them. CDR3 size: 12 residues. CDR3 residues: CAIRGQSYEQYF. As DNA, the CDR3 is TGTGCCATCAGGGGCCAGTCCTACGAGCAGTACTTC.

This chain links TRBV5-1 with TRBJ1-1; 7 positions agree with TRBD1. The length of the CDR3 is 13 residues. V dropped 4 bases and J dropped 4; count of bases not matched to a gene: 4. CDR1 and CDR2 from the germline V gene are SGHRS and YFSETQ. In nucleotides, the CDR3 is TGCGCCAGCAGCCGGGCAGGGGGCACTGAAGCTTTCTTT. It translates to CASSRAGGTEAFF.

This clone was seen a handful of times. The chain links TRBV5-1 to TRBJ1-2; TRBD1 might be the D (5 bases). The CDR3 spans 13 residues. Germline lookup yields CDR1 SGHRS and CDR2 YFSETQ. Trimming cost V 0 bases and J 4 bases, with 7 bases left between them. DNA for the CDR3: TGCGCCAGCAGCTTGGGACAGTCCTATGGCTACACCTTC. Residues: CASSLGQSYGYTF.

This chain links TRBV6-5 with TRBJ2-7; 9 nucleotides line up with TRBD1. The V and J ends lost 6 bases and 2 bases, in that order; junction bases with no gene match: 5. This CDR3 has 14 residues. Germline V gene lookup returns CDR1 MNHEY and CDR2 SVGAGI. Written as DNA, the CDR3 is TGTGCCAGCAGGACCGGGACAGGGCCCTACGAGCAGTACTTC. Translating gives CASRTGTGPYEQYF.

The chain employs TRBV28 and TRBJ2-7; no reliable D call. This CDR3 comprises 13 residues. The V end lost 2 bases, the J end lost 5 bases, and 10 bases lay between the germline ends. Looked up from germline, CDR1 is MDHEN and CDR2 is SYDVKM. Here the CDR3 reads CASSLGTQDEQYF. The CDR3 bases are TGTGCCAGCAGTTTAGGCACCCAGGACGAGCAGTACTTC. The variable domain in full, completed from reference TRBV28 and TRBJ2-7, reads DVKVTQSSRYLVKRTGEKVFLECVQDMDHENMFWYRQDPGLGLRLIYFSYDVKMKEKGDIPEGYSVSREKKERFSLILESASTNQTSMYLCASSLGTQDEQYFGPGTRLTVT.

The chain is built from TRBV5-1 and TRBJ1-5, with 12 bases identical to TRBD1. This CDR3 is built from 14 residues. Germline trimming cut 0 bases from V and 10 bases from J; bases unmatched to any gene: 2. The V gene's germline CDR1 is SGHRS and CDR2 YFSETQ. DNA of the CDR3: TGCGCCAGCAGCTTGGGGGACAGGGGGCAACCCCAGCATTTT. It is translated as CASSLGDRGQPQHF.

Points on this clone: An end of the junction differs from the germline gene, which may be a read error. Other DNA sequences from this sample encode an identical CDR3 as well. V and J are TRBV10-3 and TRBJ2-7; weak D call: TRBD1 (6 bases). Germline V lookup: CDR1 ENHRY, CDR2 SYGVKD. The length of the CDR3 is 14 residues. CDR3 nucleotide sequence: TGTGCCACCCACGCAGGGGAGAACTCCTACGAGCAATACTTC. Its protein is CATHAGENSYEQYF.